This TCR beta chain was obtained from a study of cytomegalovirus exposure and HLA in healthy donors. Study-level points and caveats: Reportedly, a later analysis found an Asian-associated ancestry cluster had fewer N-insertions than the roughly 700-donor mean.

The PCR used 60 Vbeta and 13 Jbeta primers. Using immunoSEQ multiplex PCR, the repertoire was profiled, and TCRdb retains in-frame clones only, with some absent. The sample contains roughly 99,000 clones, about four fifths of which appear only once. The ends were cut back, 4 bases at V and 4 bases at J, with 22 bases in the middle. This CDR3 contains 16 residues. CDR1 and CDR2 (germline): GTSNPN, SVGIG (reference sequence). On this clone itself: Its matching antigen is unknown.

The sample was PBMCs. This chain joins TRBV30 and TRBJ1-1; no firm D call. This TCR was sampled from a man aged 25 to 45 in good health and CMV-seropositive. The CDR3 loop is CAWTVADAKPPTEAFF. As DNA, the CDR3 is TGTGCCTGGACCGTAGCCGACGCCAAACCCCCCACTGAAGCTTTCTTT.